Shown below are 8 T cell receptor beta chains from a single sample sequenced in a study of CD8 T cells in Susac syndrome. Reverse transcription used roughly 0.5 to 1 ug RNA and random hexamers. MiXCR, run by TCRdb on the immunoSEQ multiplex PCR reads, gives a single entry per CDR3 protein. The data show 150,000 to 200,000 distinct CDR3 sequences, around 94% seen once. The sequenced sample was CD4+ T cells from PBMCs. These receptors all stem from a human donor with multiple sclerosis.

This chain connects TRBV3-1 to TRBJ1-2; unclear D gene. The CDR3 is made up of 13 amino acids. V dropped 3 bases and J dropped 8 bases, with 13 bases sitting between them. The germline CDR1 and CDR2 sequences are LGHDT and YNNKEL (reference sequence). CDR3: CASSQGRQGGYTF. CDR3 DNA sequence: TGTGCCAGCAGCCAGGGGAGACAAGGAGGCTACACCTTC.

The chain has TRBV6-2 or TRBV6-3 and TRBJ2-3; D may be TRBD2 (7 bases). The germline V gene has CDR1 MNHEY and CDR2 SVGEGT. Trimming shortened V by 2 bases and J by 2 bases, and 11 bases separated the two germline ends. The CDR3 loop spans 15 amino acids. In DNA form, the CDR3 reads TGTGCCAGCAGTTACGGCGGGGGCGACACAGATACGCAGTATTTT. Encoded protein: CASSYGGGDTDTQYF.

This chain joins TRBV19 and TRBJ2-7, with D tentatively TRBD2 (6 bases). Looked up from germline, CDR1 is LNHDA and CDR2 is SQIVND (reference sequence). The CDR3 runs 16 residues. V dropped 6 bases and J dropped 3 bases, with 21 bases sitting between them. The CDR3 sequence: CASSRNLGLADYEQYF. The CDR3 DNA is TGTGCCAGTAGCCGCAACCTGGGACTGGCTGACTACGAGCAGTACTTC. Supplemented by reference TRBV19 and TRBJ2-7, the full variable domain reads DGGITQSPKYLFRKEGQNVTLSCEQNLNHDAMYWYRQDPGQGLRLIYYSQIVNDFQKGDIAEGYSVSREKKESFPLTVTSAQKNPTAFYLCASSRNLGLADYEQYFGPGTRLTVT.

Here the CDR3 DNA reads TGTGCCAGCAGTCCCCTCGGGGGTTTCGCGAACACCGGGGAGCTGTTTTTT. Translation: CASSPLGGFANTGELFF. J is TRBJ2-2 and V is TRBV28, with a possible D match to TRBD2 (6 bases). The V gene lost 5 bases and the J gene lost 0 bases, with 16 bases spanning the gap. This CDR3 is 17 amino acids long. Per germline, CDR1 MDHEN and CDR2 SYDVKM.

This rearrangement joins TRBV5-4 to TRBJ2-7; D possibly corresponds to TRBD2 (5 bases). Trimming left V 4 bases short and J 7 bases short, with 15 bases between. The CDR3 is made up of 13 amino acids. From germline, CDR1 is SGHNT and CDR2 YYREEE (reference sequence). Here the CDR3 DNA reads TGTGCCAGCAGCCCGGACTGGGGAAGGGAGCAGTACTTC. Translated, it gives CASSPDWGREQYF.

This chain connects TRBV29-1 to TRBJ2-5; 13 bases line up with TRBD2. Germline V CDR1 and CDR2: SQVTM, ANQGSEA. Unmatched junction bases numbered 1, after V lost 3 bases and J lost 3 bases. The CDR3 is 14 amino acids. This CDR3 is CSVEGTSGKETQYF. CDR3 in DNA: TGCAGCGTTGAGGGGACTAGCGGGAAAGAGACCCAGTACTTC.

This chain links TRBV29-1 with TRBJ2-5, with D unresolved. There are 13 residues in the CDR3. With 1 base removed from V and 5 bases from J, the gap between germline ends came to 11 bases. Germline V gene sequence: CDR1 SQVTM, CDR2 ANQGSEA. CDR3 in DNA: TGCAGCGTTGAAGCCCCCATTTACGAGACCCAGTACTTC. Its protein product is CSVEAPIYETQYF.

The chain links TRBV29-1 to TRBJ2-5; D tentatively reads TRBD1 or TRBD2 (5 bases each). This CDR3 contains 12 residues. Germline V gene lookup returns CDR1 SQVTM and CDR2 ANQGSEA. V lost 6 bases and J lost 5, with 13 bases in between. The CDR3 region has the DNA TGCAGCGTAACCGATGGGACCGAGACCCAGTACTTC. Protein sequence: CSVTDGTETQYF.